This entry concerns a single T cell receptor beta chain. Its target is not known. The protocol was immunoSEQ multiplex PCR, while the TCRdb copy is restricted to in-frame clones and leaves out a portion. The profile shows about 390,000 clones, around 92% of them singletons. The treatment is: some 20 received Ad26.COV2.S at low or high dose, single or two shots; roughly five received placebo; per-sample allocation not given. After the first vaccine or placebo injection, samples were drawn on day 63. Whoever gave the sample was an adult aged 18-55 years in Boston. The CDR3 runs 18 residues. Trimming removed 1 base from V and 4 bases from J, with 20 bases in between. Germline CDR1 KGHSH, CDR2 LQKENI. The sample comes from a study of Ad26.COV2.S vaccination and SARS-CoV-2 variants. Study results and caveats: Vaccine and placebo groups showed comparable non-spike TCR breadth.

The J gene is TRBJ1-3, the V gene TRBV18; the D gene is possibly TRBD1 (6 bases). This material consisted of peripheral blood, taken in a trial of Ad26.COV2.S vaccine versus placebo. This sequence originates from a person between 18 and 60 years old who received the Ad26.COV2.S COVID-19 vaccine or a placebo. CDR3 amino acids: CASSPLPKQGPSGNTIYF. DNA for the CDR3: TGTGCCAGCTCACCACTCCCTAAACAGGGACCTTCGGGAAACACCATATATTTT.